This TCR beta chain appears in the sequencing data of a study of regulatory T cells in long-lasting Graves disease. General study points: Persistent Graves' cases showed lower TCR diversity than newly diagnosed cases. TRBV28, TRBJ1-2 and TRBJ2-5 were favored in persistent disease.

Time point: persistent/refractory GD, antithyroid drugs over 5 years with positive TRAb. Extracted PBMC RNA gave rise to the TCR library. Staff took approximately 8.7 milliliters of peripheral blood and put it into EDTA tubes. V was clipped by 4 bases and J by 7 bases, with 17 bases between them. The CDR3 runs 14 residues. The germline V gene has CDR1 SNHLY and CDR2 FYNNEI. Arm-PCR of CDR3 regions and iRepertoire HTBI primers were used to build TCR beta libraries. Authors' processing steps: The identification of roughly 62 TRBV and 14 TRBJ segments was made across samples. TCRdb called the multiplex PCR reads again in MiXCR, with one record for every CDR3 protein. These V and J calls rely on TCRdb rather than the paper's analysis. The sample yields about 660,000 distinct CDR3 sequences, 30% seen once. This clonotype was detected only a few times. Its antigen remains unidentified.

The chain employs TRBV2 and TRBJ2-7, with D perhaps matching TRBD1 (6 bases). The sample here was peripheral blood mononuclear cells (PBMCs), taken when the disease was refractory, from a patient treated with antithyroid drugs. The TCR sequence derives from a female donor with Graves disease. CDR3 DNA: TGTGCCAGCAGTGGCGCCTCCGCAAGGGGGGAGCAGTACTTC. It translates to CASSGASARGEQYF. The whole variable domain, remainder taken from reference TRBV2 and TRBJ2-7, is EPEVTQTPSHQVTQMGQEVILRCVPISNHLYFYWYRQILGQKVEFLVSFYNNEISEKSEIFDDQFSVERPDGSNFTLKIRSTKLEDSAMYFCASSGASARGEQYFGPGTRLTVT.